This TCR beta chain was sequenced for a study of T cells in Graves' hyperthyroidism and ophthalmopathy. Amplified TCR beta CDR3 regions came from RNA transcripts. A first-round RT-PCR of the TCR CDR3 used the HTBI primer set. TCRdb independently ran MiXCR on the multiplex PCR reads; one entry per CDR3 protein. The sample holds fewer than 650,000 distinct CDR3 sequences, 12% to 15% seen once. There are many counts of this clonotype. This CDR3 is built from 15 residues. After removal of 5 bases from V and 6 bases from J, the junction contained 5 bases not matched to a gene. Germline V gene data show CDR1 as PRHDT and CDR2 as FYEKMQ (reference sequence).

The rearrangement joins TRBV13 to TRBJ2-1; 12 bases are a match to TRBD2. The origin of this receptor is a woman aged 40 to 50 with Graves' hyperthyroidism. The sequenced sample was blood. The CDR3 loop is CASSILAGGSNEQFF. For the CDR3, the DNA is TGTGCCAGCAGCATACTAGCGGGAGGAAGCAATGAGCAGTTCTTC.